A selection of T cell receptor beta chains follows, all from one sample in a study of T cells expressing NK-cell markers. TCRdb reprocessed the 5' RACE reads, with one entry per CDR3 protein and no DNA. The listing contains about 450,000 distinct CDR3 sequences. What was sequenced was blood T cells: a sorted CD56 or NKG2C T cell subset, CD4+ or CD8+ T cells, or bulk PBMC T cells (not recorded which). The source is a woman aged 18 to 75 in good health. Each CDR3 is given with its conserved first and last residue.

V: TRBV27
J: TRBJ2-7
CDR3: CASSPDRGSEQYF

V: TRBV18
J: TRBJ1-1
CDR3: CASSREGLRTEAFF

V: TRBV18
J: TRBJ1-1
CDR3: CASSPDQRQGGAEAFF

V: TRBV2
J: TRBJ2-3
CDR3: CAIPSLTTDTQYF

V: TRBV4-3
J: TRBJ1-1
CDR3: CASSQGAGNTEAFF

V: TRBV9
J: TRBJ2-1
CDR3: CASSNLGDRAGEQFF

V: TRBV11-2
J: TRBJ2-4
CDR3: CASSDQTGGEESKNIQYF

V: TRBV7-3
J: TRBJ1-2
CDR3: CASSPDRFGGYTF

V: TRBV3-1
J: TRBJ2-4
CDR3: CASSQDAGSNIQYF

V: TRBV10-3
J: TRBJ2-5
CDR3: CAISENPSRETQYF

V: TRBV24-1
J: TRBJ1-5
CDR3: CATSDFDDQPQHF

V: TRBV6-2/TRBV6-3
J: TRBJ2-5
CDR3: CASSYTVGGSQETQYF

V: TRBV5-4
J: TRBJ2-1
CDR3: CASSVTGTCGSYEQFF

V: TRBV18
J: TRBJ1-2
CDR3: CASSPGQGGDYGYTF

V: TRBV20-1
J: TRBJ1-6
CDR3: CSARDGDGGSYSPLHF

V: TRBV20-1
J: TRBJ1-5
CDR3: CSARAPGDQPQHF

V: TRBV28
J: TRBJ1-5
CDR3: CASRRYSNQPQHF

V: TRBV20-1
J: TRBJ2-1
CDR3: CSARDPHTSGYNEQFF

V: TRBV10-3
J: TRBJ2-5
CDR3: CAISDQVWETQYF

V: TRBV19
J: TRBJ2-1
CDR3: CATASTGGNDEQFF

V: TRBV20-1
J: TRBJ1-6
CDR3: CSTREGGLHRNSPLHF

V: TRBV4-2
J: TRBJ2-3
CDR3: CASSIQRDPTDTQYF

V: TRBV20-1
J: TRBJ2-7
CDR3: CSARIARLAGYEQYF

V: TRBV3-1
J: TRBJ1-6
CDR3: CASGTQSSYNSPLHF

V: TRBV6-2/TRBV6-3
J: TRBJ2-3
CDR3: CASSSGSGGPGGDTQYF

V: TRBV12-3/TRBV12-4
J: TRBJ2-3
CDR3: CASSPGTTRRYTQYF

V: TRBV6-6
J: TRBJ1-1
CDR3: CASSEIEGQEAFF

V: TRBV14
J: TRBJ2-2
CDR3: CASSREFGELFF

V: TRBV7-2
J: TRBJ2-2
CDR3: CASSLLGANTGELFF

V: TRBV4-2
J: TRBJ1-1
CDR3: CASSQDWAGADTEAFF

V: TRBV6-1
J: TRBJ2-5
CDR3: CASSGGPYQETQYF

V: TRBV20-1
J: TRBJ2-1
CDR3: CSAIRQAGGYNEQFF

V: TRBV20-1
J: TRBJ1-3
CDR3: CSATHRETGNTIYF

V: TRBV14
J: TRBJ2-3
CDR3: CASSQQGLGTDTQYF

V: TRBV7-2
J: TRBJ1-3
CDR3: CASSLGGLKNTIYF

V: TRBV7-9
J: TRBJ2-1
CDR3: CASSLSLAGKYNEQFF

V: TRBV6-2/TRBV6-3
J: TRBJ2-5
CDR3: CASSYREETQYF

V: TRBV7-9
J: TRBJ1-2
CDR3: CASSLQGEYGYTF

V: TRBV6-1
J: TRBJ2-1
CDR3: CASSSPGSGGRNEQFF

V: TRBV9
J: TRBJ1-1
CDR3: CASSPRTGSEAFF

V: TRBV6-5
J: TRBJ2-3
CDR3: CASSYTFTEDTQYF

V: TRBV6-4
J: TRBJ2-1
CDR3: CASSRLAGSSYNEQFF